This T cell receptor beta chain is from a study of blood T cell repertoires in COVID-19. This clone was observed a single time. From germline, CDR1 is LNHDA and CDR2 SQIVND (reference sequence). Losses at the gene ends were 2 bases for V and 7 bases for J; bases not matched to a gene: 15. This CDR3 region has 17 residues. Libraries were prepared by immunoSEQ multiplex PCR; TCRdb keeps only in-frame clonotypes and omits some of them. The table has 85,000 to 100,000 clones, around 67% seen once. This clonotype was obtained from a woman between 55 and 75 years old in a cohort sampled during active or convalescent COVID-19. The specimen was peripheral blood. The V gene is TRBV19, the J gene TRBJ2-7, with 9 bases lining up with TRBD2. The CDR3 loop is CASSILLAGTSFPEQYF. CDR3 bases: TGTGCCAGTAGTATACTATTGGCCGGGACTAGCTTTCCTGAGCAGTACTTC.